A selection of T cell receptor beta chains follows, all from one sample in a study of blood T cell repertoires in COVID-19. Using immunoSEQ multiplex PCR, the repertoire was profiled, and TCRdb retains in-frame clones only, with some absent. The repertoire includes 240,000 or so clones, approximately 90% of them detected once, and 0.99% sits in the top ten. The sample consisted of peripheral blood. These receptors were taken from a woman aged 40-49 years who had recovered from COVID-19. CDR3s include the opening cysteine and the closing phenylalanine or tryptophan. D genes are given only for firm matches. Only part of the rows carry a size: once, few, many, or a class if the clone is expanded.

D gene	V gene	J gene	clone size	CDR3 DNA	CDR3 protein
TRBD1	TRBV27	TRBJ1-5	few	TGTGCCAGCGGCCGGACAGGGTTGAGGAATCAGCCCCAGCATTTT	CASGRTGLRNQPQHF
TRBD1	TRBV11-3	TRBJ2-1	few	TGTGCCAGCAGCGGGACAGGGACGAACAATGAGCAGTTCTTC	CASSGTGTNNEQFF
NA	TRBV2	TRBJ2-3	NA	TGTGCCAGCAGTGAACGGGATACGCAGTATTTT	CASSERDTQYF
TRBD1	TRBV24-1	TRBJ1-1	NA	TGTGCCACCAGTGATGGAGGGGGACAGGAGGGGTACACTGAAGCTTTCTTT	CATSDGGGQEGYTEAFF
NA	TRBV12-3/TRBV12-4	TRBJ2-3	NA	TGTGCCAGCAGTCCCCGCCCGGGAGATACGCAGTATTTT	CASSPRPGDTQYF
TRBD1	TRBV7-2	TRBJ2-1	once	TGTGCCAGCAGCTCAGAGGTGGGACAGGGGGCCCGTGGGCAGTTCTTC	CASSSEVGQGARGQFF
TRBD1	TRBV19	TRBJ1-1	NA	TGTGCCAGTAGCCCCGGACGGGACAGCCTATCTGAAGCTTTCTTT	CASSPGRDSLSEAFF
NA	TRBV7-9	TRBJ1-3	NA	TGTGCCAGCAGCTCGCGTCGGGGAAACACCATATATTTT	CASSSRRGNTIYF
NA	TRBV18	TRBJ1-1	NA	TGTGCCAGCTCCCCAGGACATATGAACACTGAAGCTTTCTTT	CASSPGHMNTEAFF
NA	TRBV4-3	TRBJ2-1	NA	TGCGCCAGCAGCCAAAGACTGGGGCAAATTGAGCAGTTCTTC	CASSQRLGQIEQFF
NA	TRBV19	TRBJ1-2	NA	TGTGCCAGTAGTACCCCGGAGGCCAACTATGGCTACACCTTC	CASSTPEANYGYTF
TRBD2	TRBV7-2	TRBJ2-7	NA	TGTGCCAGCAGCTTAGTTTCGACTAGCGGGAGGAGCTCCTACGAGCAGTACTTC	CASSLVSTSGRSSYEQYF
TRBD2	TRBV18	TRBJ2-2	NA	TGTGCCAGCTCACGAGGACTAGCGGGAACCGGGGAGCTGTTTTTT	CASSRGLAGTGELFF
TRBD2	TRBV4-3	TRBJ2-2	NA	TGCGCCAGCAGCACAAGACTAGCGGGAGGGGGCACAGGGGAGCTGTTTTTT	CASSTRLAGGGTGELFF